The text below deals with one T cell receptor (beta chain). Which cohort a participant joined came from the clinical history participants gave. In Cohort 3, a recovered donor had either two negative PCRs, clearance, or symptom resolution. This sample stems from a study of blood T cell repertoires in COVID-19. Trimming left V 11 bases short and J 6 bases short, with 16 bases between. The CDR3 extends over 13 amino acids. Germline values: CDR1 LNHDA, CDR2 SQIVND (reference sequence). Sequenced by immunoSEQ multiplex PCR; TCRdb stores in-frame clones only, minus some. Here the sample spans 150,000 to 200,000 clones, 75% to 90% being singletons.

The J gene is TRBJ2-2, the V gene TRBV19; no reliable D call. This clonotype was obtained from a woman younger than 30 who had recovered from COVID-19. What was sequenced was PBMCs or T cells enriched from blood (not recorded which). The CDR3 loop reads CAATPSGPGELFF. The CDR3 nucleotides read TGTGCCGCCACCCCCAGTGGTCCCGGGGAGCTGTTTTTT.